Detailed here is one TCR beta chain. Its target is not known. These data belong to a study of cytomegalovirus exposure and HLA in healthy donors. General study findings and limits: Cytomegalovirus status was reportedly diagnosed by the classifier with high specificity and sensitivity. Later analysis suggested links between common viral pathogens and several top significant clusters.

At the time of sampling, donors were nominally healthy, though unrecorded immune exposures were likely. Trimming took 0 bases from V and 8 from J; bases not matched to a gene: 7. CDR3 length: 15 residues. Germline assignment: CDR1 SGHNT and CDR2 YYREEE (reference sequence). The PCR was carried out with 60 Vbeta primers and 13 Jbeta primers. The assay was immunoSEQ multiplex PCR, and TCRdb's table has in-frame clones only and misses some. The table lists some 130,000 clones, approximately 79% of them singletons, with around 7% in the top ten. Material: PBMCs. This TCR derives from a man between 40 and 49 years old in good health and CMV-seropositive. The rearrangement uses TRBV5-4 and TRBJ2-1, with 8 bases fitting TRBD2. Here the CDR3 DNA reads TGTGCCAGCAGCTTGGGCGGGGGGCTACAGTATGAGCAGTTCTTC. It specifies CASSLGGGLQYEQFF.